One sample yielded the 8 T cell receptor beta chains listed below, sequenced in a study of blood T cell repertoires in COVID-19. Method: immunoSEQ multiplex PCR; TCRdb's copy keeps in-frame clones and lacks some. The sample comprises under 250,000 clones, 75% to 90% of which are singletons, and around 2.6% rests with the top ten. Sequencing was done on a sample of peripheral blood. These receptors were taken from a woman aged 70-85 years with active or convalescent COVID-19.

The rearrangement uses TRBV5-1 and TRBJ2-2, with D hard to call. The germline V gene encodes CDR1 SGHRS and CDR2 YFSETQ. Trimming cost V 3 bases and J 6 bases, with 12 bases left between them. The CDR3 extends over 14 amino acids. The CDR3 region is CASSSGPVAGELFF. In nucleotides, the CDR3 is TGCGCCAGCAGCTCGGGTCCAGTAGCCGGGGAGCTGTTTTTT.

The chain's CDR3 is CASSFQRGGADTQYF. For the CDR3, the DNA is TGTGCCAGCAGCTTCCAGCGGGGGGGCGCAGATACGCAGTATTTT. The chain carries TRBV11-2 and TRBJ2-3; 10 bases align to TRBD2. Germline CDR1 and CDR2: SGHAT and FQNNGV. This CDR3 is 15 amino acids long. V shed 3 bases, J shed 4 bases, and the junction held 4 bases outside the gene matches.

The chain combines TRBV7-9 with TRBJ2-7; 7 bases are shared with TRBD1. The junction had 2 bases not matched to a gene; V was cut back by 2 bases and J by 4 bases. The CDR3 is 13 residues long. Germline-derived CDR1 and CDR2 are SEHNR and FQNEAQ (reference sequence). CDR3: CASSLSTGYEQYF. The CDR3 DNA sequence: TGTGCCAGCAGCTTATCGACAGGGTACGAGCAGTACTTC.

The rearrangement joins TRBV7-2 to TRBJ2-1; TRBD2 aligns across 11 bases. Per germline, CDR1 SGHTA and CDR2 FQGNSA. The CDR3 loop spans 17 amino acids. J lost 4 bases, V lost 5 bases, and 10 bases had no gene match. Here the CDR3 reads CASSPLQSSGGYNEQFF. CDR3 sequence (DNA): TGTGCCAGCAGCCCATTACAATCTAGCGGGGGGTACAATGAGCAGTTCTTC.

The gene calls are TRBV7-2 and TRBJ2-7, with 10 bases identical to TRBD2. Unmatched junction bases numbered 5, after V lost 0 bases and J lost 3 bases. Germline CDR1 SGHTA, CDR2 FQGNSA. CDR3 length equals 16 residues. As DNA, the CDR3 is TGTGCCAGCAGCTTAGCAGGTAGCGGGGGGTTCTACGAGCAGTACTTC. Its translation: CASSLAGSGGFYEQYF.

The rearrangement uses TRBV28 and TRBJ1-2; D gene unclear. Trimming shortened V by 2 bases and J by 2 bases, and 6 bases separated the two germline ends. CDR3 length: 13 residues. The germline gives CDR1 MDHEN, CDR2 SYDVKM. CDR3 bases: TGTGCCAGCAGTTTACAACAGAACTATGGCTACACCTTC. Encoded protein: CASSLQQNYGYTF.

This clone appeared once. The CDR3 DNA reads as TGTGCCAGCAGCATGACAGCGAACGAGCAGTACTTC. Its translation: CASSMTANEQYF. The rearrangement joins TRBV7-2 to TRBJ2-7; tentative D call: TRBD1 (5 bases). CDR3 length: 12 amino acids. The V end lost 5 bases, the J end lost 5 bases, and 10 bases lay between the germline ends. CDR1 is SGHTA, CDR2 FQGNSA, per germline. The full variable domain, in which reference TRBV7-2 and TRBJ2-7 provide the parts outside the CDR3, is GAGVSQSPSNKVTEKGKDVELRCDPISGHTALYWYRQSLGQGLEFLIYFQGNSAPDKSGLPSDRFSAERTGGSVSTLTIQRTQQEDSAVYLCASSMTANEQYFGPGTRLTVT.

This clone was recorded a few times. This chain joins TRBV11-2 and TRBJ1-2, with 9 bases matching TRBD1. Losses at the gene ends were 3 bases for V and 4 bases for J; bases not matched to a gene: 12. The germline V gene encodes CDR1 SGHAT and CDR2 FQNNGV. This CDR3 has 17 amino acids. In nucleotides, the CDR3 is TGTGCCAGCAGCTTCAGGACAGGGGTTTTTGCGGGCTATGGCTACACCTTC. Protein: CASSFRTGVFAGYGYTF.